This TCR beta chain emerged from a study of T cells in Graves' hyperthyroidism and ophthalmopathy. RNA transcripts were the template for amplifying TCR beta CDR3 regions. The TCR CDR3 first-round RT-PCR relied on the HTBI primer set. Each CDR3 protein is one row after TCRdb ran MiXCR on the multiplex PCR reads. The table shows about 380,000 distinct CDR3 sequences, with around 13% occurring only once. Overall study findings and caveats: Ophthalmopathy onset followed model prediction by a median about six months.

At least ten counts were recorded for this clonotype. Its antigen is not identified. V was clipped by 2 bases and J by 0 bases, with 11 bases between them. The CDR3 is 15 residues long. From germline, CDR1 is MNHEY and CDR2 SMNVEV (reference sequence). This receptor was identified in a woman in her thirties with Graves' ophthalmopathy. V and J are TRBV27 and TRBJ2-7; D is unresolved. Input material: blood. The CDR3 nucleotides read TGTGCCAGCAGTTTAGGTAGCCCTAGCTCCTACGAGCAGTACTTC. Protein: CASSLGSPSSYEQYF.